This T cell receptor beta chain comes out of a study of T cell responses to AZD1222 COVID-19 vaccine. The analysis combined second doses at about 4 or about 12 weeks. Assay: immunoSEQ multiplex PCR; the TCRdb copy retains only in-frame clones and omits some. The repertoire has more than 150,000 clones, under 95% of them found once; the top ten carry around 1.6%. The sequencing here drew on peripheral blood, taken 28 days after the second AZD1222 dose. This sequence was found in an adult who received the AZD1222 COVID-19 vaccine.

The CDR3: CASQLGRNTGELFF. Here the CDR3 DNA reads TGTGCCAGCCAGCTCGGGAGGAACACCGGGGAGCTGTTTTTT. The gene calls are TRBV5-8 and TRBJ2-2, with D perhaps matching TRBD2 (6 bases). Germline values: CDR1 SGHTS, CDR2 YDEGEE. With 7 bases removed from V and 1 base from J, the gap between germline ends came to 11 bases. This CDR3 spans 14 amino acids.